The 25 T cell receptor beta chains given below trace back to one sample, sequenced in a study of blood T cell repertoires in COVID-19. Only in-frame clones appear in the TCRdb table, and some are missing; sequencing was by immunoSEQ multiplex PCR. The sample consists of just over 650,000 clones, approximately 90% of them appearing once. The sequencing sample was made of peripheral blood. Receptor source: a woman younger than 30 with acute or convalescent COVID-19.

The V and J genes are TRBV28 and TRBJ1-2; 9 bases align to TRBD1. The V gene's germline CDR1 is MDHEN and CDR2 SYDVKM. The ends lost 4 bases at V and 5 bases at J; junction bases unmatched: 11. This CDR3 region has 16 residues. The CDR3 loop is CASSSYSGTGTYGYTF. CDR3 DNA sequence: TGTGCCAGCAGTTCCTACTCCGGGACAGGGACGTATGGCTACACCTTC.

The V call is TRBV5-8, the J call TRBJ2-5, with 10 nucleotides matching TRBD2. The CDR3 covers 15 residues. Germline trimming cut 2 bases from V and 5 bases from J; bases unmatched to any gene: 6. Germline V gene lookup returns CDR1 SGHTS and CDR2 YDEGEE. CDR3 sequence: CASSLSGGGWETQYF. CDR3 bases: TGTGCCAGCAGCTTAAGCGGGGGGGGTTGGGAGACCCAGTACTTC.

Only one count was recorded for this clone. This chain joins TRBV10-3 and TRBJ1-6; perhaps TRBD1 as D (5 bases). Per the germline V gene, CDR1 is ENHRY and CDR2 is SYGVKD. Trimming pared 0 bases from V and 0 bases from J, leaving 21 bases between. This CDR3 has 21 amino acids. Here the CDR3 DNA reads TGTGCCATCAGTGAGTCGATCAGGGTATCCCCCTCAAGCTCCTATAATTCACCCCTCCACTTT. Protein: CAISESIRVSPSSSYNSPLHF.

This clone was observed a few times. J is TRBJ2-7 and V is TRBV7-2; TRBD2 is a possible D gene (6 bases). The V and J ends lost 3 bases and 4 bases respectively, with 16 bases between them. This CDR3 region has 15 residues. From germline, CDR1 is SGHTA and CDR2 FQGNSA. The CDR3, as DNA: TGTGCCAGCAGCTTGCCGGGACTTGGGACGTACGAGCAGTACTTC. Its translation: CASSLPGLGTYEQYF.

The chain joins TRBV30 to TRBJ2-7, with 9 bases identical to TRBD2. Trimming removed 5 bases from V and 2 bases from J; junction bases left unmatched: 7. Germline-derived CDR1 and CDR2 are GTSNPN and SVGIG (reference sequence). The CDR3 extends over 14 amino acids. DNA of the CDR3: TGTGCCTGGGGGCTAGCGGGGACTACCTACGAGCAGTACTTC. It encodes CAWGLAGTTYEQYF.

This clone was seen only a few times. The CDR3 nucleotides are TGTGCCTGGGGTAGGAGGAACACTGAAGCTTTCTTT. This encodes CAWGRRNTEAFF. The chain recombines TRBV30 with TRBJ1-1; D uncertain. This CDR3 is 12 amino acids long. Per the germline V gene, CDR1 is GTSNPN and CDR2 is SVGIG (reference sequence). The V gene lost 5 bases and the J gene lost 1 base, with 8 bases spanning the gap.

With respect to this clone: The junction does not match germline at one end; this may be a read error. J is TRBJ2-7 and V is TRBV7-8, with a weak D call TRBD1 (5 bases). In germline, CDR1 is SGHVS, CDR2 FQNEAQ. The CDR3 loop spans 14 amino acids. This chain's CDR3 is CASSLGTTGDQPHF. The CDR3 DNA sequence: TGTGCCAGCAGCTTAGGGACCACAGGCGACCAGCCGCACTTC.

The gene calls are TRBV3-1 (or the pseudogene TRBV3-2) and TRBJ1-1, with 8 positions matching TRBD1. The CDR3 has 14 residues. Per germline, CDR1 LGHDT and CDR2 YNNKEL (reference sequence). V trimming: 4 bases; J trimming: 4 bases; junction bases outside the gene matches: 5. CDR3 coding DNA: TGTGCCAGCAGCCTCCAGGGGGCCTCCACTGAAGCTTTCTTT. Protein product: CASSLQGASTEAFF.

This clone was picked up a small number of times. The chain couples TRBV7-9 to TRBJ2-1; 9 bases match TRBD2. The CDR3 has 15 amino acids. With 5 bases clipped from V and 9 bases from J, the junction kept 11 bases outside the gene matches. The germline gives CDR1 SEHNR, CDR2 FQNEAQ (reference sequence). CDR3 protein: CASSPTGLALGEQFF. CDR3 DNA: TGTGCCAGCAGCCCCACGGGACTAGCACTCGGTGAGCAGTTCTTC.

The rearrangement links TRBV4-1 to TRBJ2-7; 7 positions match TRBD1. The CDR3 length is 14 residues. The germline CDR1 and CDR2 sequences are MGHRA and YSYEKL. The V segment lost 4 bases and the J segment 3 bases; nucleotides outside the gene matches: 6. CDR3 coding DNA: TGCGCCAGCAGCCCCGGGACAGACAGCTACGAGCAGTACTTC. This encodes CASSPGTDSYEQYF.

The chain combines TRBV7-9 with TRBJ1-2, with D maybe TRBD1 (5 bases). Germline V gives CDR1 SEHNR, CDR2 FQNEAQ (reference sequence). The CDR3 has 15 amino acids. V lost 5 bases and J lost 5, with 18 bases in between. CDR3 protein: CASSQAGPGVYGYTF. The CDR3 DNA reads TGTGCCAGCAGCCAGGCGGGGCCCGGGGTATATGGCTACACCTTC. The full variable domain, completed using reference TRBV7-9 and TRBJ1-2, is DTGVSQNPRHKITKRGQNVTFRCDPISEHNRLYWYRQTLGQGPEFLTYFQNEAQLEKSRLLSDRFSAERPKGSFSTLEIQRTEQGDSAMYLCASSQAGPGVYGYTFGSGTRLTVV.

The V and J genes are TRBV9 and TRBJ1-4, with 7 bases that match TRBD1. The CDR3 has 15 amino acids. The V gene end was trimmed by 4 bases and the J gene end by 0 bases; junction bases not matched to a gene: 3. The germline V gene encodes CDR1 SGDLS and CDR2 YYNGEE. The CDR3 DNA is TGTGCCAGCAGCCCCCAGGGGGCAACTAATGAAAAACTGTTTTTT. It codes for CASSPQGATNEKLFF.

This rearrangement joins TRBV27 to TRBJ1-2; no firm D call. Germline V gene lookup returns CDR1 MNHEY and CDR2 SMNVEV (reference sequence). The ends were cut back, 10 bases at V and 0 bases at J, with 15 bases in the middle. The CDR3 covers 14 residues. The chain's CDR3 is CATFGEGTNYGYTF. The CDR3 DNA sequence: TGTGCCACGTTCGGGGAGGGAACTAACTATGGCTACACCTTC.

The J gene is TRBJ1-5, the V gene TRBV24-1; D is possibly TRBD1 (6 bases). Trimming took 3 bases from V and 6 from J, leaving 11 bases between them. This CDR3 contains 14 residues. The germline V gene encodes CDR1 KGHDR and CDR2 SFDVKD. CDR3 nucleotide sequence: TGTGCCACCAGTGATCCCAGGGGAACTCAGCCCCAGCATTTT. Amino acids: CATSDPRGTQPQHF.

V usage is TRBV5-1 and J usage is TRBJ2-7; 10 bases are a match to TRBD2. The V gene's germline CDR1 is SGHRS and CDR2 YFSETQ. This CDR3 has 15 amino acids. V was clipped by 2 bases and J by 7 bases; unmatched bases: 9. CDR3 sequence reads: CASSFLAGELLEQYF. The CDR3 DNA reads TGCGCCAGCAGCTTTCTAGCGGGGGAGCTTTTAGAGCAGTACTTC.

The chain is built from TRBV7-8 and TRBJ1-3; possible D gene TRBD1, 5 bases. The length of the CDR3 is 14 residues. V shed 5 bases and J shed 4 bases, with 12 bases lying between them. The V gene's germline CDR1 is SGHVS and CDR2 FQNEAQ. CDR3 nucleotide sequence: TGTGCCAGCAGCCTAAGGGGATTCGGAAACACCATATATTTT. It specifies CASSLRGFGNTIYF.

The rearrangement joins TRBV5-1 to TRBJ2-5; TRBD2 matches 8 bases. Looked up from germline, CDR1 is SGHRS and CDR2 is YFSETQ. Trimming cost V 2 bases and J 6 bases; bases outside gene matches: 18. The CDR3 totals 18 residues. The CDR3 is CASSFGRSGGSPGQTQYF. CDR3 in DNA: TGCGCCAGCAGCTTCGGGAGAAGCGGGGGTTCCCCCGGGCAGACCCAGTACTTC. The variable domain in full, completed from reference TRBV5-1 and TRBJ2-5, reads KAGVTQTPRYLIKTRGQQVTLSCSPISGHRSVSWYQQTPGQGLQFLFEYFSETQRNKGNFPGRFSGRQFSNSRSEMNVSTLELGDSALYLCASSFGRSGGSPGQTQYFGPGTRLLVL.

V gene TRBV14 combines with J gene TRBJ2-1; the D is unclear. Trimming stripped 4 bases from V and 5 bases from J, with 3 bases between. The CDR3 is 11 amino acids. CDR1 SGHDN and CDR2 FVKESK come from the germline V gene. The CDR3 DNA reads TGTGCCAGCAGCCCCGACAATGAGCAGTTCTTC. Translated: CASSPDNEQFF.

This chain uses TRBV19 with TRBJ1-2; no definite D call. The CDR3 consists of 13 residues. The ends were cut back, 3 bases at V and 4 bases at J, with 9 bases in the middle. CDR1 is LNHDA and CDR2 is SQIVND in the germline V gene (reference sequence). The CDR3 loop reads CASSIRETYGYTF. CDR3 DNA: TGTGCCAGTAGTATTAGGGAGACCTATGGCTACACCTTC.

This CDR3 is CASSGGGAKEQYF. CDR3 in DNA: TGTGCCAGCTCGGGGGGGGGCGCGAAGGAGCAGTACTTC. The V and J genes are TRBV28 and TRBJ2-7; 8 positions agree with TRBD2. J gave up 7 bases and V 8 bases, and 10 bases lay outside the gene matches. The CDR3 consists of 13 residues. Germline V gene sequence: CDR1 MDHEN, CDR2 SYDVKM.

The chain employs TRBV9 and TRBJ1-1, with D maybe TRBD1 (5 bases). The V end was cut by 0 bases, the J end by 4 bases, with 10 bases between. Per the germline V gene, CDR1 is SGDLS and CDR2 is YYNGEE. This CDR3 spans 14 amino acids. The CDR3 here is CASSVAGWGTEAFF. CDR3 nucleotide sequence: TGTGCCAGCAGCGTAGCAGGGTGGGGCACTGAAGCTTTCTTT.

This chain connects TRBV12-3 or TRBV12-4 to TRBJ1-2, with D tentatively TRBD1 (6 bases). V was cut by 6 bases and J by 6 bases, with 14 bases left in between. The CDR3 totals 13 residues. CDR3 amino acids: CASSRDRTNGYTF. The CDR3 DNA sequence: TGTGCCAGCAGCCGAGACAGGACAAATGGCTACACCTTC.

The chain carries TRBV13 and TRBJ2-1; 12 bases are shared with TRBD2. The CDR3 is 18 residues long. The germline V gene has CDR1 PRHDT and CDR2 FYEKMQ (reference sequence). The junction had 10 bases not matched to a gene; V was cut back by 3 bases and J by 4 bases. This CDR3 is CASSLGRLAGGLYNEQFF. The DNA of the CDR3 is TGTGCCAGCAGCTTGGGTCGGCTAGCGGGGGGGCTTTACAATGAGCAGTTCTTC.

This sequence joins TRBV29-1 and TRBJ1-2; D is uncertain. V lost 2 bases and J lost 2, with 9 bases in between. The CDR3 is 13 amino acids. Germline values: CDR1 SQVTM, CDR2 ANQGSEA. CDR3 coding DNA: TGCAGCGTTGAATCGGGGAGAAACTATGGCTACACCTTC. Its protein is CSVESGRNYGYTF.

The J gene is TRBJ2-1, the V gene TRBV28; tentatively, D is TRBD1 (6 bases). Trimming removed 3 bases from V and 2 bases from J, with 11 bases in between. The CDR3 is made up of 15 amino acids. Germline values: CDR1 MDHEN, CDR2 SYDVKM. CDR3 region: CASSFVTGPYNEQFF. In DNA, the CDR3 is TGTGCCAGCAGTTTTGTGACAGGCCCCTACAATGAGCAGTTCTTC.